This record concerns one T cell receptor beta chain sequence. The sample is drawn from a study of T cell repertoires and Cas9 in healthy adults. This CDR3 comprises 14 residues. The V gene end was trimmed by 8 bases and the J gene end by 7 bases; junction bases not matched to a gene: 9. CDR1 is SGHVS, CDR2 FNYEAQ, per germline. Data came from immunoSEQ multiplex PCR; TCRdb stores just in-frame clones and leaves some out. The sample has about 22,000 clones, 91% seen once. This TCR derives from a human donor in good health. The chain couples TRBV7-6 to TRBJ2-1; TRBD2 agrees at 9 bases. Specimen: CD4+ effector T cells (CD127+, CD25-, CD137-, CD154-) from PBMCs; culture status not recorded. The CDR3 reads CASSQRGARNEQFF. CDR3 in DNA: TGTGCCAGCTCCCAGCGGGGGGCCAGAAATGAGCAGTTCTTC.